This TCR beta chain derives from a study of blood T cell repertoires in COVID-19. For the study at large: In each case, the material was cDNA or gDNA derived from T cells, B-cell-depleted T cells, or PBMCs.

The CDR3 has 14 amino acids. Germline V gene lookup returns CDR1 MNHEY and CDR2 SVGAGI. Trimming took off 2 bases at V and 4 bases at J, with 8 bases between the two ends. Methods used by the authors: Scientists estimated how many nucleated cells there were by amplifying reference gene primers. Repertoires were generated with immunoSEQ multiplex PCR, while TCRdb's copy carries only in-frame clones and drops some. V, J and clone size are taken as reported in that table, and D and trimming were inferred from the DNA itself. The table has 70,000 or so clones, roughly 74% seen once. The specimen was peripheral blood. The sequence was collected from a human donor in a cohort sampled during active COVID-19. The gene calls are TRBV6-5 and TRBJ1-4; a weak D match, TRBD1 (5 bases). The CDR3 region is CASSYGTLNEKLFF. The CDR3 DNA is TGTGCCAGCAGTTACGGGACTCTTAATGAAAAACTGTTTTTT.